Below, one TCR beta chain is given with its context. The count of this clonotype is one. Its antigen is still unknown. A much larger clone lies one base from this, so it may be a read error. The CDR3 ends on some other residue instead of the conserved phenylalanine or tryptophan, so this is likely a read error. This specimen belongs to a study of T cells in Graves' hyperthyroidism and ophthalmopathy (dated by TCRdb to about 2019). Study-wide context: Peripheral blood was collected at initial diagnosis, before any treatment. TCR V-J signatures able to tell the groups apart were searched for in a discovery cohort of some 97 patients, of whom roughly 42 had Graves' ophthalmopathy and about 60 had stable Graves' hyperthyroidism. An independent validation cohort of fewer than 20 hyperthyroidism patients and some 15 patients who later progressed to ophthalmopathy tested prospective prediction of ophthalmopathy. The 100 or so discovery patients were randomly split 7:3 into training and test sets. Thyroid tissue and blood T-cell repertoires from about six Graves' hyperthyroidism patients were also compared in the study. Once sampling was done, hyperthyroidism patients were given methimazole at a starting dose of 30 mg daily, whereas ophthalmopathy patients were given high-dose intravenous methylprednisolone. The paper describes TCR Vbeta CDR3 sequencing of 120 to 150 peripheral blood samples, made up of 40 to 45 ophthalmopathy patients, some 76 hyperthyroidism patients and 17 progressor patients. Broader findings and caveats from the paper: No statistical method was used to set the sample size in advance, and investigators knew the group allocation. In validation, the model predicted progression to ophthalmopathy a median of about 6 months before onset, with over 55% sensitivity and nearly 75% specificity. Ophthalmopathy was separated from stable hyperthyroidism by a 13 V-J signature model, with 85% to 90% sensitivity and roughly 81% specificity obtained in cross-validation and 80%/75% obtained in testing. Most expanded thyroid clonotypes (frequency above 0.001) were also detected in blood, a finding suggesting that blood repertoires may reflect thyroid immune responses.

A patient counted as having stable Graves' hyperthyroidism if no progression to ophthalmopathy occurred over 18 months of follow-up. The hyperthyroidism patients were between 18 and 65 years old and newly diagnosed, with a disease duration of less than 2 months. Exclusion was applied to patients with uncontrolled infections, other autoimmune diseases, pregnancy or lactation. Diagnoses relied on clinical symptoms, serum thyroxine and TRAb, thyroid ultrasound and orbital computed tomography. Ficoll-Paque density gradient centrifugation was used to isolate PBMCs from 10 ml of fresh peripheral blood. Total RNA was extracted using Trizol reagent, and RNA quality was assessed on an Agilent 2100 Bioanalyzer. The TCR beta CDR3 regions were amplified from the RNA transcripts. The first round of RT-PCR for the TCR CDR3 was performed with the HTBI primer set and the Qiagen OneStep RT-PCR kit. The libraries were constructed in a second round of multiplex PCR and then size-selected and purified. The libraries were sequenced on an Illumina HiSeq2000 using paired-end 100 bp reads. The source study handled its data this way. SOAPnuke was used to process the raw data, removing reads that contained adapters or uncalled bases, had a mean Phred below 15, or lacked an exact match to the constant primer or identifier. COPE v1.2.5 was used to merge high-quality paired reads, and clonotypes were defined as unique nucleotide sequences. Clonotypes were aligned to IMGT TRBV, TRBD and TRBJ reference segments using MiTCR v1.1. The analysis included only V-J combinations with a frequency above 0.0001, which together covered over 98% of the repertoires. The TCS score was defined as the ratio of F50 (clonal expansion) to E x V (chaos), calculated using BLOSUM62-based TCRdist between CDR3 peptides within each V-J. Welch's t-statistics and random forest reduced just over 500 V-J features to 13, which were used in a naive Bayes classifier (R e1071). TCRdb reran the public reads through fastp at Q25 and MiXCR, keeping productive beta chains. Each CDR3 protein gets just one entry, which takes the most common genes and DNA from the rows behind it. These V and J calls originate from TCRdb's pipeline instead of the authors' own analysis. The sample yields fewer than 850,000 distinct CDR3 sequences; approximately 15% were counted once. The ten largest clonotypes hold around a sixth of the sample.

V is shortened by 7 bases, J by 0 bases, and the region joining them spans 10 bases. The germline V gene gives CDR1 as SNHLY and CDR2 as FYNNEI. From its first to its last residue, the CDR3 has 13 amino acids. The DNA shown is the 39-base CDR3, in frame from base 1. This receptor was obtained from a middle-aged man with Graves' hyperthyroidism. Here the chain combines TRBV2 and TRBJ2-7; no D gene call is confident. Sequencing used blood. In nucleotides, the sequence is TGTGCCAGCATAACCGACTTCTCCTACGAGCAGTACTCC. It translates to CASITDFSYEQYS.